The source of this T cell receptor (beta chain) is a study of technical replicates of blood from a few donors. Repertoires were generated with immunoSEQ multiplex PCR, while TCRdb's copy carries only in-frame clones and drops some. Of 70,000 or so clones in the sample, 80% to 90% were seen once. The V end was cut by 0 bases, the J end by 3 bases, with 12 bases between. This CDR3 comprises 15 residues. Germline V CDR1 and CDR2: LGHNA, YSLEER. The V call is TRBV4-3, the J call TRBJ2-7, with TRBD1 as a possible D gene (6 bases). Material: PBMCs. The clonotype comes from a human donor in good health. Some clones in this sample may be carry-over from other donors' samples. The CDR3 coding sequence is TGCGCCAGCAGCCAAGAAGTAGGGACAAGCTACGAGCAGTACTTC. Translating it yields CASSQEVGTSYEQYF.